This T cell receptor (beta chain) was observed in a study of T cell clonotyping in hematopoietic cell transplantation. The germline V gene encodes CDR1 SEHNR and CDR2 FQNEAQ (reference sequence). Trimming removed 7 bases from V and 4 bases from J, with 16 bases in between. This CDR3 comprises 14 residues. Details on this clone: Its antigen is unknown.

Overall study findings and caveats: Few recipient clonotypes overlapped donors; over 95% were de novo at given depth.

Repertoires were generated with immunoSEQ multiplex PCR, while TCRdb's copy carries only in-frame clones and drops some. Of 10,000 or so clones in the sample, under 85% are singletons; the top ten hold about 32%. This sample's time point: recipient sample about 28 days before transplant, after cytoreduction. This TCR came from a man in his 60s with acute myeloid leukemia. Some clones in this sample may be carry-over from other donors' samples. The material sequenced was peripheral blood mononuclear cells, taken before stem cell transplant. The gene calls are TRBV7-9 and TRBJ1-1; D possibly corresponds to TRBD1 (6 bases). CDR3 nucleotides: TGTGCCAGCACCAGTCAGGGGTTTGCCACTGAAGCTTTCTTT. Amino acid sequence: CASTSQGFATEAFF.